One T cell receptor beta chain is described in this entry. Its antigen is not yet known. The conserved closing phenylalanine or tryptophan is absent in this CDR3, likely reflecting a read error. The entry originates in a study of tumor and adjacent non-tumor tissue in lung cancer (dated by TCRdb to between 2017 and 2018). A note on the overall study: By cancer type, the cohort comprised some 13 adenocarcinoma patients, a couple of squamous cell carcinoma patients and 1 small cell lung cancer patient. The approximately 15 patients were aged roughly 30 to 80 years, included about ten men and 5 women, and had TNM stage I to III disease. Sequencing generated a total of some 130 million productive TCRbeta reads, averaging approximately 4 million reads per sample. Bulk TCRbeta repertoires were compared between lung tumor tissue and matched distant non-tumor lung tissue obtained from under 18 lung cancer patients. For each patient, one tumor sample and one normal lung sample were taken, giving under 35 paired specimens that underwent TCRbeta CDR3 sequencing. Summary of the overall study and its limitations: Significantly higher TCR diversity (inverse Simpson) was observed in tumor tissue than in normal lung tissue (around 450 vs 160, P = 0.0075, Mann-Whitney U test). The top 100 clones accounted for a significantly larger cumulative portion of the repertoire in normal lung than in tumor tissue. The sequencing platform is not named in the methods, and unique molecular identifiers are not mentioned. The cohort had only around 15 patients, and the authors noted that larger samples and more detailed clinical data are needed. Younger patients had significantly higher TCR diversity, and higher tumor TCR diversity was associated with shorter overall and disease-free survival. Because peripheral blood was not sequenced, the blood TCRbeta repertoires of the lung cancer patients in the study went unexamined.

RNA was isolated from bulk unsorted tissue, and RNA quality was assessed with a NanoDrop ND-1000 and an Agilent 2100. The normal lung samples consisted of distant non-tumor tissue collected more than 3 cm from the tumor edge. Newly diagnosed lung cancer patients without prior chemotherapy who had been admitted for thoracic surgery in China between August and November 2014 were enrolled as donors. Patients with previous radiotherapy or chemotherapy, or with another concurrent cancer, were excluded from the study. Surgical tissue pieces of about 1-2.2 cm3 were preserved in RNAlater solution and stored at -80 °C until use. Preparation of the library involved multiplex PCR. The run used an Illumina HiSeq 2500. TCRbeta libraries were constructed through three rounds of nested PCR with primers (Table S4) according to protocols modified from ARM-PCR. Before sequencing, PCR products in the 200-500 bp range were cut out of the gel and cleaned up using the QIAquick gel extraction kit. From the authors' description of their analysis: Reads were cleaned using Trimmomatic, were merged into complete CDR3 sequences using FLASH, and were assigned to V(D)J germline segments using MiTCR. VDJtools was used to compute clonal diversity as the inverse Simpson's index. In-frame sequences lacking a premature stop codon were counted as productive reads. TCRdb's own reprocessing of the public reads used fastp at Q25 and MiXCR and kept productive beta chains. Each record represents a unique CDR3 protein, reported with the most common genes and DNA among its rows. TCRdb's processing, not the authors' own work, is the source of the V and J calls. For this sample there are fewer than 90,000 distinct CDR3 sequences; more than 75% appear just once. The ten largest clones take up just over 20% of the sample.

V gives up 7 bases and J gives up 0 bases, and the segment between their germline ends measures 10 bases. The CDR3 is 12 amino acids long, termini counted. Only CDR3 DNA is held: 36 bases, read in frame from base 1. The germline V gene supplies CDR1 SQVTM and CDR2 ANQGSEA. Sequenced material: distant non-tumor lung tissue. The V and J genes are TRBV29-1 and TRBJ2-7; the D gene lacks a confident call. The sequence was obtained from a woman aged 50 to 60 with non-small cell lung cancer. The nucleotide sequence reads as follows: TGCAGCGCTTCTATCGGCTCCTACGAGCAGTACTCC. Its protein product is CSASIGSYEQYS.